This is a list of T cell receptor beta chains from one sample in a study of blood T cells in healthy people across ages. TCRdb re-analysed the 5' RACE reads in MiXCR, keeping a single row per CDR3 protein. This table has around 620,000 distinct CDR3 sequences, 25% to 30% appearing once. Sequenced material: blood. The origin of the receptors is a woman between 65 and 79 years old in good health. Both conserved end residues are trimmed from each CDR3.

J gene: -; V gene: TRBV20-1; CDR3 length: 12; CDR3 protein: SASLATGDYEQY
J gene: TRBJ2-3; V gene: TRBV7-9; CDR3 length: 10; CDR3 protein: ASSNSLDTQY
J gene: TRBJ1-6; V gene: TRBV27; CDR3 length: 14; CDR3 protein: ASSFLPGQVYSPLH
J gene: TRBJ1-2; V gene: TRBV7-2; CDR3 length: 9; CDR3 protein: ASSSRGGHT
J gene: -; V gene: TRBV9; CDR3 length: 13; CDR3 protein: ASSVGRARWETQY
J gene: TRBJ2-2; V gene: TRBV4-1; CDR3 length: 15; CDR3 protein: ASSQGSAQLNTGELF
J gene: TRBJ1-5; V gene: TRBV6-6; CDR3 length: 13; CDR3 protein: ASSFGTGGNQPQH
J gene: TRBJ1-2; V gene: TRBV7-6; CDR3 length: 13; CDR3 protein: ASSPSFAGGYGYT
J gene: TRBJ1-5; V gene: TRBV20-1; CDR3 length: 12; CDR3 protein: SARDDRNNQPQH
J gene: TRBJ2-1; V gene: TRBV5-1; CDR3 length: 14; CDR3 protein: ASSAQGQGYYNEQF
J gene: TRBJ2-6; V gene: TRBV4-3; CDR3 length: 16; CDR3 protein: ASSQVLTGASGANVLT
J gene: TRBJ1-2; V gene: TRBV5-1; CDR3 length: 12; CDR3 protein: ASSLASPGGGYT
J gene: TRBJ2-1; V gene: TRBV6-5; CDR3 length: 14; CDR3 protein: ASSYSPGLGFNEQF
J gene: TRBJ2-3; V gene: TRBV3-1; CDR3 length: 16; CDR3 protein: ASSQEFPGGSSTDTQY
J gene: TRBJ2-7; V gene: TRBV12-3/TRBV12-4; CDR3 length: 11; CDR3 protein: ASSLLDRSEQY
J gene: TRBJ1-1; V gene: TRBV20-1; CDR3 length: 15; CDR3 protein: SARDLRARGTNTEAF
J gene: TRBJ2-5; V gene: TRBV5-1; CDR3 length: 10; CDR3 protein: ASSLVAETQY
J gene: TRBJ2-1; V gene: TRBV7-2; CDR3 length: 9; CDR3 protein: ASTIHNEQF
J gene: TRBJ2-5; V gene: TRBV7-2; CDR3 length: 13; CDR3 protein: ASSLLGRIQETQY
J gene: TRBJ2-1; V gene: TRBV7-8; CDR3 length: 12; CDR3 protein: ASSLDPLDYSQF
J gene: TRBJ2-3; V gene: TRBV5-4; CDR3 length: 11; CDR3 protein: AIPAGDTDTQY
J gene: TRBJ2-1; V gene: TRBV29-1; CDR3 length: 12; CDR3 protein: SVDGVHSYNEQF
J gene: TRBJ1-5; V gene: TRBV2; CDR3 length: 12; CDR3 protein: ASKGTGANQPQH
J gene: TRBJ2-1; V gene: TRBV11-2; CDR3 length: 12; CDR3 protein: ASSRPGTDNEQF
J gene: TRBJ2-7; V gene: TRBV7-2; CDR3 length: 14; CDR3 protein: ASSLEPAGGHSEQY
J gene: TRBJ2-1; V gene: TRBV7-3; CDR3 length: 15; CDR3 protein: ASSSEGQGQTYNEQF
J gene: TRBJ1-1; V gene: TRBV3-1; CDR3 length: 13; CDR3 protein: ASSQGSGLNTEAF
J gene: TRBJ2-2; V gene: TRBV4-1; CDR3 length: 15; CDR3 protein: ASSQVRSGTPTGELF
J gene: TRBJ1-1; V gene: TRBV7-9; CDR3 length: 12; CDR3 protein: ASSLYGGITEAF
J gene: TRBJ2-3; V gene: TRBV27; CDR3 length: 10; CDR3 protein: ASSSASDTQY
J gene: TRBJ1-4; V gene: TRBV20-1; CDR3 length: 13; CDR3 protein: SARAYGGNNEKLF
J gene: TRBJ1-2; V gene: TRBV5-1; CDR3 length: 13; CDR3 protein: ASSLRSEAAYGYT
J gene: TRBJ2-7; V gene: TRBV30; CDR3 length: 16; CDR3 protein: AWSSPGLAGGRFDEQY
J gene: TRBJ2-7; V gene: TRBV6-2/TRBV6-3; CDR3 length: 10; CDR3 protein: ASKYGGGPQY
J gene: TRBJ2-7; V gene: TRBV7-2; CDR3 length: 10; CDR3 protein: ASSATLYEQY
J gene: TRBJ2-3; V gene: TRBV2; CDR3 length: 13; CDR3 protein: ASRAFKSSTDTQY
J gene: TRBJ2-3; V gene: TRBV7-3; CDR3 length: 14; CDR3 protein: ASSLQTPASTDTQY
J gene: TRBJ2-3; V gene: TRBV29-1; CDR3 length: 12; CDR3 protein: SVVSGSTTDTQY
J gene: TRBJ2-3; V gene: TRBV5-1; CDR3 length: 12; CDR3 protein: ASSPGQGVDTQY
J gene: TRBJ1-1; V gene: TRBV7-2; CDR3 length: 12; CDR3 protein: ASSLILGNTEAF
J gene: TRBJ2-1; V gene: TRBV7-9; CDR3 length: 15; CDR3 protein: ASSLGTGEGSYNEQF
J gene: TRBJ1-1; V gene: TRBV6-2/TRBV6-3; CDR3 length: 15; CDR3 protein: ASSYGSGGPMNTEAF
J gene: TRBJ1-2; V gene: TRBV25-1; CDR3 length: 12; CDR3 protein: ASSGPGGDYGYT
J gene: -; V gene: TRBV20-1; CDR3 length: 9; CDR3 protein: SAGVVNEQF
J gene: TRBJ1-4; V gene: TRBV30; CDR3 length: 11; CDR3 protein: AWTQSLYEKLF
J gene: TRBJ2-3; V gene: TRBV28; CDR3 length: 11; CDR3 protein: AGSLSLGDTQY
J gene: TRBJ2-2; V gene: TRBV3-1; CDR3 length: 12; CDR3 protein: ASSLEVSTGELF
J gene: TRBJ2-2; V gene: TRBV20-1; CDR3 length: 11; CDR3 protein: SASPVGWEGLF
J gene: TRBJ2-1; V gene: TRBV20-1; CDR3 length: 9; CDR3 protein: SASMGNEQF
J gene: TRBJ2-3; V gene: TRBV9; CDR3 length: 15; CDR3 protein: ASSSLPLAGTTDTQY
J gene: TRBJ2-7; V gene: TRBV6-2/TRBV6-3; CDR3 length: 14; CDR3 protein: ASSYALGTSVSEQY
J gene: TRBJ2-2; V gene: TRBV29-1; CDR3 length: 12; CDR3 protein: SPRETGAAGELF
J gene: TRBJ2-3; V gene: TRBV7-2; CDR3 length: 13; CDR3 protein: ASTDRGGVGDTQY
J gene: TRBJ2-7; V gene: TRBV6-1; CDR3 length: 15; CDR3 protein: ASSRWGIIADPYEQY
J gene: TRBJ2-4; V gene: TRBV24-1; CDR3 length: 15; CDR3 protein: ATSGPRQGTAKNIQY
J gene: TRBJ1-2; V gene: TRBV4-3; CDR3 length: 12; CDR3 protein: ASSQDRGNYGYT
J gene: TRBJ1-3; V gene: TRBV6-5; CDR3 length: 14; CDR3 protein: ASSYKASFSGNTIY
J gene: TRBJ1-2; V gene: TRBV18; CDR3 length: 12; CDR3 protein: ASSEYRGSYGYT
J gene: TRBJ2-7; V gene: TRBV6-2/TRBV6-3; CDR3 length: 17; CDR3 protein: ASSLLPGLAGASSYEQY